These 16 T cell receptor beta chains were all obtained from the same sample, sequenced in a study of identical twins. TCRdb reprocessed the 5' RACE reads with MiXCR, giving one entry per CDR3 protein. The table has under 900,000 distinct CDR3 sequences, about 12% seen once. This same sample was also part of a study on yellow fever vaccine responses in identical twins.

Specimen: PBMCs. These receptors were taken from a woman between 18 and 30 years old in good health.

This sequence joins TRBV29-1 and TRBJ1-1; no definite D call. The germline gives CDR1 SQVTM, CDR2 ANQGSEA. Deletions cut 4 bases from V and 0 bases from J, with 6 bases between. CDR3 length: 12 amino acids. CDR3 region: CSVAPVNTEAFF. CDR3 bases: TGCAGCGTTGCTCCAGTGAACACTGAAGCTTTCTTT.

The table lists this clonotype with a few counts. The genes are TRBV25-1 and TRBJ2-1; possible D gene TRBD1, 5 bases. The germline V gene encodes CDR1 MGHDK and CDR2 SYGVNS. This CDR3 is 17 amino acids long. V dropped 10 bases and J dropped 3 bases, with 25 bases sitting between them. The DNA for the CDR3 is TGTGCCACCGCACCGACCCAGGGCAGGGTCATCTACAATGAGCAGTTCTTC. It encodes CATAPTQGRVIYNEQFF.

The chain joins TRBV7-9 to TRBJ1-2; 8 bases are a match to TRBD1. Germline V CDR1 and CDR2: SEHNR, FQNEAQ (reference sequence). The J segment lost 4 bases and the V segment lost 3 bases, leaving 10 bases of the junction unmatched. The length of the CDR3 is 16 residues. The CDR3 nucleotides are TGTGCCAGCAGCTTCAGGACAGGGTCACGATTCTATGGCTACACCTTC. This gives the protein CASSFRTGSRFYGYTF.

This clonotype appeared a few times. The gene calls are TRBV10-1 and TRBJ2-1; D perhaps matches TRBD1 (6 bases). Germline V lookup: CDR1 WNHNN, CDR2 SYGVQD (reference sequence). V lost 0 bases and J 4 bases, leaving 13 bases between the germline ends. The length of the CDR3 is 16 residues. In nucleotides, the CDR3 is TGCGCCAGCAGTGAGTCGGCAGGGACAAATTACAATGAGCAGTTCTTC. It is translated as CASSESAGTNYNEQFF.

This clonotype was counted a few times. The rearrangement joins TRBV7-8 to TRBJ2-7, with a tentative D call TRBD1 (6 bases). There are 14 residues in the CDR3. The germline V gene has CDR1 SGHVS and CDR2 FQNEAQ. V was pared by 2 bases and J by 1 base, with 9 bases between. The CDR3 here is CASSLWTESYEQYV. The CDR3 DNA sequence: TGTGCCAGCAGCTTATGGACAGAGTCCTACGAGCAGTACGTC.

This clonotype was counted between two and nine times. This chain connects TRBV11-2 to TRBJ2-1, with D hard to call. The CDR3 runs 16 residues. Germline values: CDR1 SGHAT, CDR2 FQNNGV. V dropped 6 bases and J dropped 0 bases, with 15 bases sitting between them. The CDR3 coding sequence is TGTGCCAGCAGTCTAACGGCACCTAGCTCCTACAATGAGCAGTTCTTC. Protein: CASSLTAPSSYNEQFF.

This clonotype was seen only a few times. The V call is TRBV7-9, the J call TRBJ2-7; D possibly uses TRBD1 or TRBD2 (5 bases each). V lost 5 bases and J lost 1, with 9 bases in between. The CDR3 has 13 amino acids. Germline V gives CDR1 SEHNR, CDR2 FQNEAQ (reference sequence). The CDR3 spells CASSEGSSYEQYV. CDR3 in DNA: TGTGCCAGCAGCGAGGGGTCTTCCTACGAGCAGTACGTC.

DNA for the CDR3: TGTGCCAGCAGCCAATACAAGGCGGAAAGGGCTCACAATGAGCAGTTCTTC. It translates to CASSQYKAERAHNEQFF. The chain has TRBV28 and TRBJ2-1; D unclear. Per the germline V gene, CDR1 is MDHEN and CDR2 is SYDVKM. V lost 6 bases and J 5 bases, leaving 23 bases between the germline ends. The CDR3 length is 17 residues.

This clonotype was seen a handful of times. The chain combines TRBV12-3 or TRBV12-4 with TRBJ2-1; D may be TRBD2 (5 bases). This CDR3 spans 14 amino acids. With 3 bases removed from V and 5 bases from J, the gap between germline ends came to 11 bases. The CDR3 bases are TGTGCCAGCAGTTTGAGAGGGCCTAACAATGAGCAGTTCTTC. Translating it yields CASSLRGPNNEQFF.

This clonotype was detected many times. The CDR3 nucleotides are TGTGCCAGCAGCTCAGGACTAGCGGGGAACACAGATACGCAGTATTTT. It translates to CASSSGLAGNTDTQYF. This chain connects TRBV11-2 to TRBJ2-3, with 12 bases matching TRBD2. With V trimmed by 4 bases and J by 2 bases, 4 bases remained unmatched. The length of the CDR3 is 16 residues. Germline V gene sequence: CDR1 SGHAT, CDR2 FQNNGV.

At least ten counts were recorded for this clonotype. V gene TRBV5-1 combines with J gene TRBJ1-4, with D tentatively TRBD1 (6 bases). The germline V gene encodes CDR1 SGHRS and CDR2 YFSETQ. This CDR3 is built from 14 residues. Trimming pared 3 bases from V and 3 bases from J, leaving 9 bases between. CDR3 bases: TGCGCCAGCAGCTACGGACAGCCTAATGAAAAACTGTTTTTT. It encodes CASSYGQPNEKLFF.

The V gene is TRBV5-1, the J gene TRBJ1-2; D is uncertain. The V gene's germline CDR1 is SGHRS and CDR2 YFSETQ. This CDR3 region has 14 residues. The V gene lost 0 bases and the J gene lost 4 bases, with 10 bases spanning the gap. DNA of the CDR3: TGCGCCAGCAGCTTGGTTCCCGGTATCTATGGCTACACCTTC. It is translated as CASSLVPGIYGYTF.

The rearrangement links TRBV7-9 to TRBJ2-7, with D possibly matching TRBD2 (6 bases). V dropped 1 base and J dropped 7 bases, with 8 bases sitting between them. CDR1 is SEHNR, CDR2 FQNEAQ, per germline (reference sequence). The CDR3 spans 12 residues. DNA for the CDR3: TGTGCCAGCAGCTTAGTGGAGGGGGAGCAGTACGTC. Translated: CASSLVEGEQYV.

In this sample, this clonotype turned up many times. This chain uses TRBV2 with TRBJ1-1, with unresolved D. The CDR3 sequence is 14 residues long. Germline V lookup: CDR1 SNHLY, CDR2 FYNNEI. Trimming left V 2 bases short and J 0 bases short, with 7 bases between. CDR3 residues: CASSENTLNTEAFF. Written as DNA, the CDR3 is TGTGCCAGCAGTGAAAACACCCTGAACACTGAAGCTTTCTTT.

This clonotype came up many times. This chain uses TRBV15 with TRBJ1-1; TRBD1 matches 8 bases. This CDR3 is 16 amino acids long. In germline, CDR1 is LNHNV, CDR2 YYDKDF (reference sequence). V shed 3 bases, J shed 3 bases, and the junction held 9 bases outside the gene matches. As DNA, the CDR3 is TGTGCCACCAGCAGCCGGGACAGGCGAGGGTACACTGAAGCTTTCTTT. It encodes CATSSRDRRGYTEAFF. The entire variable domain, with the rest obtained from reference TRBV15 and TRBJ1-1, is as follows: DAMVIQNPRYQVTQFGKPVTLSCSQTLNHNVMYWYQQKSSQAPKLLFHYYDKDFNNEADTPDNFQSRRPNTSFCFLDIRSPGLGDTAMYLCATSSRDRRGYTEAFFGQGTRLTVV.

CDR3 loop: CASPRTVNNEQFF. The CDR3 bases are TGTGCCAGTCCAAGGACGGTAAACAATGAGCAGTTCTTC. The V gene is TRBV12-3 or TRBV12-4, the J gene TRBJ2-1; D not certain. The CDR3 is 13 amino acids. V lost 9 bases to trimming and J lost 5 bases, with 14 bases between them.